The text below deals with one T cell receptor beta chain. Its antigen is as yet unknown. The junction departs from the called germline gene at one end, perhaps through a read error. This entry comes from a study of T cell responses to AZD1222 COVID-19 vaccine. General study results and limits: The donor group comprised mostly white British people and more females; the analysis possibly underestimated clonal diversity. No repertoire was sampled before or during the peak T cell response, only after it.

TCRdb keeps only in-frame clones here, not all; method: immunoSEQ multiplex PCR. This table holds about 150,000 clones, 92% found once. Germline CDR1 and CDR2: SGHNT and YENEEA. The CDR3 has 16 residues. Sequenced material: peripheral blood, taken on day 0 of AZD1222 vaccination. The receptor's source is an adult in good health. The chain carries TRBV11-3 and TRBJ2-7; 10 bases are shared with TRBD2. CDR3: CASSRGASGGSDEQYF. As DNA, the CDR3 is TGTGCCAGCAGCCGAGGAGCTAGCGGGGGCTCCGACGAGCAGTACTTC.